This T cell receptor beta chain came from a study of CD8 T cells in Susac syndrome. Reverse transcription of about 0.5 to 1 ug RNA was performed with random hexamers. By means of immunoSEQ multiplex PCR, TCR beta CDR3 spanning 54 Vbeta and 13 Jbeta underwent amplification. TCRdb re-analysed the immunoSEQ multiplex PCR reads in MiXCR, keeping a single row per CDR3 protein. The sample has about 85,000 distinct CDR3 sequences; about 94% are singletons. TCR beta from blood CD8+ and CD4+ T cells was sequenced. Negative isolation was applied to CD8+ and CD4+ T cells, and FACS enrichment was applied to TEMRA cells. This CDR3 spans 14 amino acids. CDR1 and CDR2 from the germline V gene are SGDLS and YYNGEE. Trimming cost V 0 bases and J 6 bases, with 13 bases left between them. This clonotype was observed a single time.

The origin of this receptor is a human donor in good health. Sequencing was done on a sample of CD8+ T cells from PBMCs. The chain carries TRBV9 and TRBJ2-7; TRBD1 might be the D (6 bases). The CDR3 is CASSVDRVLGEQYF. CDR3 in DNA: TGTGCCAGCAGCGTAGACAGGGTTTTGGGCGAGCAGTACTTC.